These T cell receptor beta chains were read from a single sample in a study of cytomegalovirus exposure and HLA in healthy donors. Measured with immunoSEQ multiplex PCR; TCRdb has only the in-frame clones, and not every one. Here the sample spans about 140,000 clones, about 80% being singletons. Sequences were obtained from PBMCs. Every receptor here comes from a man younger than 45 in good health and CMV-seropositive. The CDR3 runs from the conserved cysteine through the conserved F or W. D genes are given only for firm matches. For some rows the clone size is stated as once, few or many, or as a class when expanded; others skip it.

v_gene	j_gene	d_gene	abundance	CDR3aa	CDR3nt
TRBV30	TRBJ2-2	.	few	CASTQPARGSGELFF	TGTGCCTCGACGCAGCCAGCCAGGGGTTCCGGGGAGCTGTTTTTT
TRBV19	TRBJ2-7	TRBD2	.	CASSTFQTSGRLPYEQYF	TGTGCCAGTAGTACGTTCCAGACTAGCGGGAGGTTACCCTACGAGCAGTACTTC
TRBV9	TRBJ2-3	.	.	CASSVEENTQYF	TGTGCCAGCAGCGTAGAGGAGAATACGCAGTATTTT
TRBV5-1	TRBJ2-5	TRBD2	.	CASIPSGGRRETQYF	TGCGCCTCAATACCTAGCGGGGGACGACGAGAGACCCAGTACTTC
TRBV19	TRBJ2-2	.	.	CASSIDPTGLGATGELFF	TGTGCCAGTAGTATAGATCCCACAGGGTTAGGAGCCACCGGGGAGCTGTTTTTT
TRBV28	TRBJ2-1	.	.	CASSLRERLGQFF	TGTGCCAGCAGCTTGAGGGAACGACTGGGGCAGTTCTTC
TRBV5-6	TRBJ2-3	TRBD2	.	CASSFQAGVTDTQYF	TGTGCCAGCAGCTTCCAAGCGGGAGTCACAGATACGCAGTATTTT
TRBV7-8	TRBJ1-4	.	.	CASSSLQSLNEKLFF	TGTGCCAGCAGCTCACTACAATCTCTCAATGAAAAACTGTTTTTT
TRBV27	TRBJ2-5	TRBD1	.	CASSPKRTGVGQETQYF	TGTGCCAGCAGTCCTAAACGGACAGGGGTTGGGCAAGAGACCCAGTACTTC
TRBV28	TRBJ1-3	TRBD1	once	CASSQGANGNTIYF	TGTGCCAGCAGTCAGGGGGCAAATGGAAACACCATATATTTT
TRBV11-2	TRBJ2-1	.	.	CASSSNQGRLYDEQFF	TGTGCCAGCAGCTCTAACCAGGGGCGTTTGTATGATGAGCAGTTCTTC
TRBV2	TRBJ2-5	TRBD2	few	CASSGLAGEETQYF	TGTGCCAGCAGCGGACTAGCGGGAGAAGAGACCCAGTACTTC
TRBV5-1	TRBJ1-1	.	few	CASSLIGAFF	TGCGCCAGCAGCTTGATCGGGGCTTTCTTT
TRBV7-9	TRBJ2-3	TRBD2	.	CASSLPGGSTDTQYF	TGTGCCAGCAGCTTACCGGGGGGGAGCACAGATACGCAGTATTTT
TRBV2	TRBJ1-2	.	once	CASRGSLSGGYTF	TGTGCCAGCAGAGGTAGCCTTTCTGGTGGCTACACCTTC
TRBV2	TRBJ2-5	TRBD2	.	CASREPTSGSRKTQYF	TGTGCCAGCAGGGAACCTACTAGCGGGAGTAGAAAGACCCAGTACTTC
TRBV18	TRBJ2-2	.	once	CASSPSGENTGELFF	TGTGCCAGCTCACCTAGCGGAGAGAACACCGGGGAGCTGTTTTTT
TRBV28	TRBJ2-7	.	.	CASSASTGLEQYF	TGTGCCAGCAGTGCATCGACAGGCCTCGAGCAGTACTTC
TRBV29-1	TRBJ2-1	.	.	CSVEGTKGAYNEQFF	TGCAGCGTTGAAGGTACGAAGGGGGCCTACAATGAGCAGTTCTTC
TRBV27	TRBJ2-6	TRBD1	.	CASSPLLGQVDSGANVLTF	TGTGCCAGCAGCCCTCTACTGGGACAGGTAGACTCTGGGGCCAACGTCCTGACTTTC
TRBV9	TRBJ1-3	.	.	CASSVGGNSGNTIYF	TGTGCCAGCAGCGTAGGGGGCAACTCTGGAAACACCATATATTTT
TRBV6-7	TRBJ1-2	TRBD1	.	CASRWTGKHGYTF	TGTGCCAGCAGGTGGACAGGGAAGCATGGCTACACCTTC
TRBV27	TRBJ2-2	TRBD2	once	CASSSIGGRKRNTGELFF	TGTGCCAGCAGTTCCATCGGCGGGAGGAAGCGGAACACCGGGGAGCTGTTTTTT
TRBV28	TRBJ2-7	.	.	CASGVRVLAYEQYF	TGTGCCAGCGGCGTACGGGTCCTAGCCTACGAGCAGTACTTC